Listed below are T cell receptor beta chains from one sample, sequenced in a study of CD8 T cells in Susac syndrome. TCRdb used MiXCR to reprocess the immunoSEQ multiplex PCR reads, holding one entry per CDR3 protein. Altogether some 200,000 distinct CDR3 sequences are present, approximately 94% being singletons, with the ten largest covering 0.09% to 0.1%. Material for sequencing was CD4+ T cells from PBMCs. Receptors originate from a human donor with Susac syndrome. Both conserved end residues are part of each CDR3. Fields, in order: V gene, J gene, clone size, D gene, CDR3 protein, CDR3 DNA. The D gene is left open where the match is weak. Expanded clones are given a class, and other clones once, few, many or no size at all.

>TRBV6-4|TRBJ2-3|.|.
CASSDSMEDTQYF
TGTGCCAGCAGTGACTCGATGGAGGATACGCAGTATTTT
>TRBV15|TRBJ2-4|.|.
CATSRERGNIQYF
TGTGCCACCAGCAGAGAACGAGGAAACATTCAGTACTTC
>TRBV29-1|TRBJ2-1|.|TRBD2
CSVIASGATNEQFF
TGCAGCGTGATAGCTAGCGGGGCCACCAATGAGCAGTTCTTC
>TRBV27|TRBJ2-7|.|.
CASSSWSSLYRTYEQYF
TGTGCCAGCAGTTCCTGGTCGTCCCTTTACCGAACCTACGAGCAGTACTTC
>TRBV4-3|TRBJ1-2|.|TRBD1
CASSQTGVGYTF
TGCGCCAGCAGCCAAACAGGGGTCGGCTACACCTTC
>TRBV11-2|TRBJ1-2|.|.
CASSLDSWGYGYGYTF
TGTGCCAGCAGCTTAGATTCTTGGGGGTACGGCTATGGCTACACCTTC
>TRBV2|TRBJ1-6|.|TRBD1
CASRGDRAEPLHF
TGTGCCAGCAGGGGGGACAGGGCCGAACCCCTCCACTTT
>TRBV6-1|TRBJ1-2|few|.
CASIPRPNYGYTF
TGTGCCAGCATCCCAAGACCTAACTATGGCTACACCTTC
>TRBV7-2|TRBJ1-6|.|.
CASSLAGIRADNSPLHF
TGTGCCAGCAGCTTAGCGGGCATAAGAGCCGATAATTCACCCCTCCACTTT
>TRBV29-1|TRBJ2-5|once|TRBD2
CSGGSWGGQETQYF
TGCAGCGGTGGGTCCTGGGGGGGGCAAGAGACCCAGTACTTC
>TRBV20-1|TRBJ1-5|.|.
CSASGYSNQPQHF
TGCAGTGCTTCGGGGTATAGCAATCAGCCCCAGCATTTT
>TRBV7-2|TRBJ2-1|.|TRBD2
CASSLGLAYEQFF
TGTGCCAGCAGCTTAGGACTAGCCTATGAGCAGTTCTTC
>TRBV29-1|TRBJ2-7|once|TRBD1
CSVDRTGSSYEQYF
TGCAGCGTCGATCGGACAGGGAGCTCCTACGAGCAGTACTTC
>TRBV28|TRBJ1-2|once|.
CASTLGPGRSDGYTF
TGTGCCAGCACCCTTGGGCCGGGGAGGAGCGATGGCTACACCTTC
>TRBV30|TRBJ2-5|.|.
CAWKGRGYQETQYF
TGTGCCTGGAAGGGAAGGGGGTACCAAGAGACCCAGTACTTC
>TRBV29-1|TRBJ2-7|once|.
CSIGTNTYEQYF
TGCAGCATCGGGACAAATACCTACGAGCAGTACTTC
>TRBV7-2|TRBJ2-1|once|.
CASSLARDNEQFF
TGTGCCAGCAGCTTAGCCCGGGACAATGAGCAGTTCTTC
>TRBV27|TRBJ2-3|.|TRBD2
CASGPSGARYTQYF
TGTGCCAGCGGTCCCAGCGGGGCCCGTTATACGCAGTATTTT
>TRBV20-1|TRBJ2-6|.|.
CSALTSSGANVLTF
TGCAGTGCCCTCACGAGCTCTGGGGCCAACGTCCTGACTTTC
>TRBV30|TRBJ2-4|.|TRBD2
CAWTTSGGAQEYF
TGTGCCTGGACCACTAGCGGGGGGGCCCAGGAGTACTTC
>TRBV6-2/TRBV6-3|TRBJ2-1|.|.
CASSYHGGTVYNEQFF
TGTGCCAGCAGTTACCACGGCGGGACAGTCTACAATGAGCAGTTCTTC
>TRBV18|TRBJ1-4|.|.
CASSPGQGFIGEKLFF
TGTGCCAGCTCACCAGGCCAGGGGTTTATAGGTGAAAAACTGTTTTTT
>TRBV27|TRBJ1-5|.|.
CASSLDWNQPQHF
TGTGCCAGCAGTTTAGATTGGAATCAGCCCCAGCATTTT
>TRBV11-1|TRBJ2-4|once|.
CASSAEMLGSKNIQYF
TGTGCCAGCAGCGCCGAGATGTTGGGATCCAAAAACATTCAGTACTTC
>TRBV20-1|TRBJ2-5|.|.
CSAPTAKETQYF
TGCAGTGCGCCGACTGCGAAAGAGACCCAGTACTTC
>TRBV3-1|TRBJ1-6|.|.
CASSSTQGLSPLHF
TGTGCCAGCAGCTCGACCCAGGGCTTATCACCCCTCCACTTT
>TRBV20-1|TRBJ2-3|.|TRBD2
CSARGLAGDTDTQYF
TGCAGTGCTAGGGGACTAGCGGGGGACACAGATACGCAGTATTTT
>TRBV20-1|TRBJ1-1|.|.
CSALQGRAFF
TGCAGTGCTTTACAGGGTCGAGCTTTCTTT
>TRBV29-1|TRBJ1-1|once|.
CSVVFGGLTEAFF
TGCAGCGTTGTTTTCGGGGGGCTCACTGAAGCTTTCTTT
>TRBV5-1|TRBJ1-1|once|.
CATFEHPNTEAFF
TGCGCCACCTTCGAGCACCCGAACACTGAAGCTTTCTTT
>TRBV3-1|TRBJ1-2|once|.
CASSQVEGRGYTF
TGTGCCAGCAGCCAAGTGGAAGGCCGGGGCTACACCTTC
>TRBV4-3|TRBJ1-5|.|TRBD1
CASSQDVEQGGQPQHF
TGCGCCAGCAGCCAAGACGTCGAACAGGGGGGTCAGCCCCAGCATTTT
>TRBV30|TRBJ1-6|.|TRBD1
CAWSVPWTGGNSPLHF
TGTGCCTGGAGTGTCCCCTGGACAGGGGGAAATTCACCCCTCCACTTT
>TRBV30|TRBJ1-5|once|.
CAWDDRSQPQHF
TGTGCCTGGGATGACAGGTCTCAGCCCCAGCATTTT
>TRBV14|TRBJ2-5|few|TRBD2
CASSLLAVQETQYF
TGTGCCAGCAGTCTACTAGCGGTACAAGAGACCCAGTACTTC
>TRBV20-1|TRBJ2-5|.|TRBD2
CSARESGGTETQYF
TGCAGTGCTAGAGAAAGCGGGGGCACCGAGACCCAGTACTTC
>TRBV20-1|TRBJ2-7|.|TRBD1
CSAMRPGQGASEQYF
TGCAGCGCTATGAGGCCGGGACAGGGGGCGTCCGAGCAGTACTTC
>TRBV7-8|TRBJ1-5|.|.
CASSLERGIQPQHF
TGTGCCAGCAGCTTAGAGCGGGGGATACAGCCCCAGCATTTT
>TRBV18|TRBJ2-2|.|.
CASSLDRPPNTGELFF
TGTGCCAGCTCACTCGACAGGCCACCGAACACCGGGGAGCTGTTTTTT
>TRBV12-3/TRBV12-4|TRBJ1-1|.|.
CASSLWSNTEAFF
TGTGCCAGCAGTTTGTGGTCGAACACTGAAGCTTTCTTT
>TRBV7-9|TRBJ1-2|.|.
CASSLAGSHGYTF
TGTGCCAGCAGCTTAGCAGGGAGTCATGGCTACACCTTC
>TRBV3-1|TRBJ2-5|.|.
CASSQDTEAQSF
TGTGCCAGCAGCCAAGATACGGAGGCCCAGAGCTTC
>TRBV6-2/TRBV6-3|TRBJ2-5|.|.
CASSRRTYLQETQYF
TGTGCCAGCAGCCGCCGGACGTACCTCCAAGAGACCCAGTACTTC
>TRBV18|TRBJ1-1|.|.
CASSDRTEAFF
TGTGCCAGCTCCGATAGGACTGAAGCTTTCTTT
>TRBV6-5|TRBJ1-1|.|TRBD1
CASSSSIRQGSYF
TGTGCCAGCAGTTCATCCATTCGACAGGGTAGCTATTTT
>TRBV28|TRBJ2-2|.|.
CASSFGANTGELFF
TGTGCCAGCTCCTTTGGCGCGAACACCGGGGAGCTGTTTTTT
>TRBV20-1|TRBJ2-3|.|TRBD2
CSAITGTSGTDTQYF
TGCAGTGCTATTACCGGGACTAGCGGAACAGATACGCAGTATTTT
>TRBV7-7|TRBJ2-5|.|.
CASSLGGQETQYF
TGTGCTAGCAGCTTAGGAGGACAAGAGACCCAGTACTTC
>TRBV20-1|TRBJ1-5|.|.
CSARQGDQPQHF
TGCAGTGCTAGACAGGGTGATCAGCCCCAGCATTTT
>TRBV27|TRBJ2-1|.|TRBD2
CASSVPGGEQFF
TGTGCCAGCAGTGTCCCGGGGGGTGAGCAGTTCTTC
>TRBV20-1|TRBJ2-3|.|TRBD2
CSARAASGGPGTDTQYF
TGCAGTGCTAGAGCCGCTAGCGGGGGGCCTGGCACAGATACGCAGTATTTT
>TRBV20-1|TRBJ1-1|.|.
CSASEMGRHTEAFF
TGCAGTGCTAGCGAAATGGGGCGGCACACTGAAGCTTTCTTT
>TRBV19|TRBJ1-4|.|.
CASNSRATNEKLFF
TGTGCCAGTAACTCCCGGGCAACTAATGAAAAACTGTTTTTT
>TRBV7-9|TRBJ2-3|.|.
CASSLVGGGASDTQYF
TGTGCCAGCAGCTTAGTTGGTGGGGGGGCTTCAGATACGCAGTATTTT